Sample share makes the clone carrying this T cell receptor beta chain large. Time point specified: sample taken at primary tumor resection. Extraction of whole RNA from tumor, nontumor lung or frozen PBMC preceded unsorted sequencing. Unique molecular identifiers, one per molecule, were present on every TCR cDNA molecule. One entry per CDR3 protein results from TCRdb running MiXCR on the 5' RACE reads. The sample has some 6,100 distinct CDR3 sequences, under 15% seen once. This entry comes from a study of spatial heterogeneity in lung cancer. Trimming cost V 5 bases and J 7 bases, with 15 bases left between them. The CDR3 runs 14 residues. Germline CDR1 and CDR2: MNHEY and SVGAGI.

The TCR originated in a male donor with early-stage non-small cell lung cancer. The sample in question was normal lung tissue next to the tumor, obtained at surgery. The chain has TRBV6-5 and TRBJ2-1; D is undetermined. The CDR3 is CASSLYPTRNEQFF. Written as DNA, the CDR3 is TGTGCCAGCAGTCTATATCCGACGAGGAATGAGCAGTTCTTC.